The 5 T cell receptor beta chains listed next were all sequenced from one sample in a study of blood T cell repertoires in COVID-19. Libraries were prepared by immunoSEQ multiplex PCR; TCRdb keeps only in-frame clonotypes and omits some of them. The sample contains 150,000 or so clones, approximately 80% of which appear only once. The sequenced sample was peripheral blood. The origin of the receptors is an older woman with acute or convalescent COVID-19.

The J gene is TRBJ2-1, the V gene TRBV3-1 (or the pseudogene TRBV3-2), with D tentatively TRBD2 (5 bases). The germline gives CDR1 LGHDT, CDR2 YNNKEL (reference sequence). The length of the CDR3 is 16 residues. V shed 4 bases and J shed 4 bases, with 17 bases lying between them. In DNA, the CDR3 is TGTGCCAGCAGCCGCTACGAGGGTTTAAGATACAATGAGCAGTTCTTC. Residues: CASSRYEGLRYNEQFF.

V and J are TRBV29-1 and TRBJ1-3; no reliable D call. This CDR3 contains 13 residues. V lost 4 bases and J lost 4, with 11 bases in between. The V gene's germline CDR1 is SQVTM and CDR2 ANQGSEA. CDR3 bases: TGCAGCGTTGTTCGGGGTTCAGGAAACACCATATATTTT. Encoded protein: CSVVRGSGNTIYF.

This clone was picked up a small number of times. The rearrangement joins TRBV27 to TRBJ1-1; 7 bases fit TRBD1. This CDR3 contains 13 residues. The germline V gene has CDR1 MNHEY and CDR2 SMNVEV (reference sequence). The V and J ends lost 5 bases and 4 bases, in that order; junction bases with no gene match: 4. CDR3 DNA sequence: TGTGCCAGCAGTCCCAGGGGGTCCACTGAAGCTTTCTTT. Amino acid sequence: CASSPRGSTEAFF.

V and J are TRBV18 and TRBJ1-5, with 7 bases identical to TRBD1. CDR3 length: 15 amino acids. The germline CDR1 and CDR2 sequences are KGHSH and LQKENI. The V segment lost 3 bases and the J segment 4 bases; nucleotides outside the gene matches: 6. The CDR3: CASSPATGSNQPQHF. The CDR3 DNA reads TGTGCCAGCTCACCGGCGACAGGGAGTAATCAGCCCCAGCATTTT. The full variable domain, in which reference TRBV18 and TRBJ1-5 provide the parts outside the CDR3, is NAGVMQNPRHLVRRRGQEARLRCSPMKGHSHVYWYRQLPEEGLKFMVYLQKENIIDESGMPKERFSAEFPKEGPSILRIQQVVRGDSAAYFCASSPATGSNQPQHFGDGTRLSIL.

This clone was seen once. This sequence joins TRBV11-3 and TRBJ1-1; D unclear. The CDR3 is made up of 14 amino acids. The V gene's germline CDR1 is SGHNT and CDR2 YENEEA. The germline V and J ends were trimmed by 5 bases and 2 bases, with 12 bases remaining between them. CDR3 DNA: TGTGCCAGCAGCCCTAGCCGGGCCAACACTGAAGCTTTCTTT. Its protein is CASSPSRANTEAFF.